Sequencing of this TCR beta chain was carried out in a study of T cells in Graves' hyperthyroidism and ophthalmopathy (dated by TCRdb to the late 2010s). With respect to the entire study: Peripheral blood samples were taken at initial diagnosis, before any treatment was given. After sampling, hyperthyroidism patients received methimazole starting at 30 mg daily, and ophthalmopathy patients received high-dose intravenous methylprednisolone. For training and testing, the 100 or so patients in the discovery cohort were randomly divided in a 7:3 ratio. Prospective prediction of ophthalmopathy was tested in an independent validation cohort consisting of fewer than 20 hyperthyroidism patients and about 17 patients who later progressed to ophthalmopathy. TCR Vbeta CDR3 sequencing of 135 peripheral blood samples (43 ophthalmopathy, 75 or so hyperthyroidism and around 17 progressor patients) is reported in the paper. To identify distinguishing TCR V-J signatures, a discovery cohort of 100 patients was used, comprising 40 to 45 with Graves' ophthalmopathy and around 57 with stable Graves' hyperthyroidism. In addition, the study compared T-cell repertoires in thyroid tissue and in blood from six Graves' hyperthyroidism patients. The research as a whole found: Most expanded thyroid clonotypes (frequency above 0.001) were also found in blood, which suggests that blood repertoires may mirror thyroid immune responses. Sample size was not statistically predetermined, and investigators were not blinded to group allocation. In validation, progression to ophthalmopathy was predicted by the model with nearly 71% sensitivity and 72% to 85% specificity, a median of about 6.8 months before onset. A 13 V-J signature model separated ophthalmopathy from stable hyperthyroidism, with around 88% sensitivity and just under 84% specificity in cross-validation and 80%/75% in testing.

Note on this clonotype: It has no known antigen specificity. Base qualities are not provided; no much larger clone lies one nucleotide away.

The TCR beta CDR3 regions were amplified from RNA transcripts. The first round of RT-PCR for the TCR CDR3 was performed with the HTBI primer set and the Qiagen OneStep RT-PCR kit. Libraries were constructed in a second round of multiplex PCR, after which size selection and purification were carried out. Libraries were sequenced paired-end with 100 bp reads on an Illumina HiSeq2000. The authors' analysis ran thus. SOAPnuke was used to process the raw data, throwing out any read that contained adapters or uncalled bases, had a mean Phred below 15, or lacked an exact constant-primer or identifier match. High-quality paired reads were merged with COPE v1.2.5, and unique nucleotide sequences were defined as clonotypes. Clonotypes were aligned to IMGT TRBV, TRBD and TRBJ reference segments using MiTCR v1.1. Analysis was restricted to V-J combinations with a frequency above 0.0001, which covered approximately 99% of repertoires. The TCS score was defined as F50 (clonal expansion) divided by E x V (chaos), with BLOSUM62-based TCRdist calculated between CDR3 peptides within each V-J. Welch's t-statistics and random forest reduced approximately 520 V-J features to roughly 13, which were used in a naive Bayes classifier (R e1071). The public reads were run again by TCRdb, first through fastp at Q25 and then through MiXCR, and only productive beta chains were kept. Here each entry gathers all rows of one CDR3 protein and keeps the most common genes and DNA. These V and J calls rely on TCRdb rather than the paper's analysis. This sample lists approximately 400,000 distinct CDR3 sequences; approximately 25% were detected once. 73% of the sample is taken by the ten largest.

Including cysteine and phenylalanine, the CDR3 has 15 amino acids. Only the CDR3 region is kept as DNA, spanning 45 bases read in frame from base 1. Relative to germline, V is missing 1 base and J is missing 3 bases, with 3 bases of the junction outside any gene match. The germline V gene (reference sequence) specifies SEHNR as CDR1 and FQNEAQ as CDR2. Graves' hyperthyroidism was defined as stable when no progression to ophthalmopathy occurred over 18 months of follow-up. Hyperthyroidism patients were newly diagnosed, had a disease duration of under 2 months, and were aged 18 to 65 years. Patients with uncontrolled infections, other autoimmune diseases, pregnancy or lactation were excluded. Diagnoses relied on clinical symptoms, serum thyroxine and TRAb, thyroid ultrasound and orbital computed tomography. Ficoll-Paque density gradient centrifugation was used to isolate PBMCs from approximately 11 ml of fresh peripheral blood. Trizol reagent was used to extract total RNA, and RNA quality was then checked on an Agilent 2100 Bioanalyzer.

The chain was built from TRBV7-9 and TRBJ2-7, with 10 central nucleotides matching TRBD2. The sequenced sample was blood. This receptor was taken from a man aged 45-65 years with Graves' hyperthyroidism. The DNA sequence reads TGTGCCAGCAGCTTAGGACTAGCGGGCGACTACGAGCAGTACTTC. Its translation is CASSLGLAGDYEQYF. Joined to the reference TRBV7-9 and TRBJ2-7 proteins, this CDR3 gives the full variable domain: DTGVSQNPRHKITKRGQNVTFRCDPISEHNRLYWYRQTLGQGPEFLTYFQNEAQLEKSRLLSDRFSAERPKGSFSTLEIQRTEQGDSAMYLCASSLGLAGDYEQYFGPGTRLTVT.